This T cell receptor beta chain was found in a study of T-cell reconstitution after alpha-beta-depleted transplantation in children. Study-level points and caveats: By one year post-transplant, T-cell counts and diversity largely arose from T cells that were newly produced. Several hundred expanded graft clones reportedly supplied alpha-beta T cells about two months after transplant.

Germline loops: CDR1 MNHEY, CDR2 SVGAGI. J lost 5 bases, V lost 2 bases, and 7 bases had no gene match. The CDR3 loop spans 15 amino acids. Unique molecular identifiers featured in how the TCRbeta library was prepared. A single record per CDR3 protein comes from TCRdb applying MiXCR to the PCR reads. Of roughly 100,000 distinct CDR3 sequences listed, 7.5% to 9.5% are singletons. This clonotype has a handful of counts. The target antigen is unknown. The source material was PBMCs, sampled before TCRalphabeta/CD19-depleted stem cell transplant. The sequence came from a boy aged 2 to 10 with acute lymphoblastic leukemia, due to receive a stem cell transplant. This chain links TRBV6-5 with TRBJ2-5; TRBD1 aligns across 8 bases. CDR3 sequence (DNA): TGTGCCAGCAGTTACAGACAGGGGATTAGGGAGACCCAGTACTTC. This sequence encodes CASSYRQGIRETQYF.